The 5 T cell receptor beta chains below all came from one sample that was sequenced in a study of blood T cell repertoires in COVID-19. Using immunoSEQ multiplex PCR, the repertoire was profiled, and TCRdb retains in-frame clones only, with some absent. The sample lists around 250,000 clones; more than 75% were seen once. The specimen sequenced was peripheral blood. Every receptor here comes from a woman in her sixties or seventies with active or convalescent COVID-19.

This clone came up once. The gene calls are TRBV6-5 and TRBJ2-5, with D possibly matching TRBD1 (6 bases). V was trimmed by 5 bases and J by 4 bases, leaving 14 bases between them. Per germline, CDR1 MNHEY and CDR2 SVGAGI. The CDR3 runs 14 residues. This CDR3 reads CASSLRDIPETQYF. The CDR3 DNA is TGTGCCAGCAGTCTCCGGGACATACCAGAGACCCAGTACTTC.

The rearrangement links TRBV2 to TRBJ1-2, with TRBD1 as a possible D gene (6 bases). CDR3 length: 14 amino acids. Looked up from germline, CDR1 is SNHLY and CDR2 is FYNNEI. V dropped 2 bases and J dropped 8 bases, with 15 bases sitting between them. The CDR3 region has the DNA TGTGCCAGCAGTGAAAACAGGGAGAGTGGAGGCTACACCTTC. Protein sequence: CASSENRESGGYTF.

The chain employs TRBV6-2 or TRBV6-3 and TRBJ2-7; D gene ambiguous. CDR1 and CDR2 (germline): MNHEY, SVGEGT. The CDR3 totals 12 residues. Between the trimmed V and J ends, which lost 4 bases and 9 bases, there was a span of 13 bases. The CDR3 loop reads CASSFPSEVQYF. The CDR3 DNA follows: TGTGCCAGCAGTTTCCCCTCTGAGGTGCAGTACTTC.

CDR3: CASSRLAGNNEQFF. CDR3 nucleotide sequence: TGTGCCAGTAGCAGACTAGCGGGGAACAATGAGCAGTTCTTC. This chain links TRBV19 with TRBJ2-1, with 11 positions matching TRBD2. This CDR3 has 14 amino acids. Per germline, CDR1 LNHDA and CDR2 SQIVND (reference sequence). After removal of 6 bases from V and 5 bases from J, the junction contained 3 bases not matched to a gene.

V is TRBV12-3 or TRBV12-4 and J is TRBJ1-1; possible D gene TRBD1, 6 bases. The CDR3 length is 13 residues. V was cut by 3 bases and J by 8 bases, with 13 bases left in between. The CDR3 sequence is CASSFRGWREAFF. In nucleotides, the CDR3 is TGTGCCAGCAGTTTCAGGGGTTGGAGGGAAGCTTTCTTT.